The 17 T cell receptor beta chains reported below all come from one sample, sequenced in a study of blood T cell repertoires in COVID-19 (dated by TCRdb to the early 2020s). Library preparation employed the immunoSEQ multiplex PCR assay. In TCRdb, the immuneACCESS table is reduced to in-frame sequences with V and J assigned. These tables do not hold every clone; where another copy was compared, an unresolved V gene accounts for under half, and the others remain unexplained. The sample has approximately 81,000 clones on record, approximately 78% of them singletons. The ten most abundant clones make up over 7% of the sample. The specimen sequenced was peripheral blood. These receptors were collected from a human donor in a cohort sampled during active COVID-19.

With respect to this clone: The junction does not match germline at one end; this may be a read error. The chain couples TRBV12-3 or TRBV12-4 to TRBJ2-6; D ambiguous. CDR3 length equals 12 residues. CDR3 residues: CASSLWANVLTF. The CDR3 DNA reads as TGTGCCAGCAGTTTGTGGGCAAACGTCCTGACTTTC.

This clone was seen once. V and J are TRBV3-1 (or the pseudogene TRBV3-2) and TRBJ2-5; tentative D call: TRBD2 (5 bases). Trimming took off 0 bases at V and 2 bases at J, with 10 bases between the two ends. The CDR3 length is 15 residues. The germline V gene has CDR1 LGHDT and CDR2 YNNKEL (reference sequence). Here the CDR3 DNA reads TGTGCCAGCAGCCAAGATCATGGAGGACAAGAGACCCAGTACTTC. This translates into CASSQDHGGQETQYF.

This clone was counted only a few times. CDR3 protein: CASSMVPGQGLQPQHF. CDR3 sequence (DNA): TGTGCCAGTAGTATGGTCCCGGGACAGGGCCTTCAGCCCCAGCATTTT. The V and J genes are TRBV19 and TRBJ1-5, with 9 bases identical to TRBD1. The V segment lost 3 bases and the J segment 6 bases; nucleotides outside the gene matches: 9. The germline CDR1 and CDR2 sequences are LNHDA and SQIVND (reference sequence). This CDR3 contains 16 residues.

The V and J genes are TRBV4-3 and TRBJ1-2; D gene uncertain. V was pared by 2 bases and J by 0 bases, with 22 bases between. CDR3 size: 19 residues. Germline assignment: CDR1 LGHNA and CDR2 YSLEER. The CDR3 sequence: CASSQILERHLSTNYGYTF. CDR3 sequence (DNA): TGCGCCAGCAGCCAAATTTTGGAGCGGCATCTCTCAACTAACTATGGCTACACCTTC.

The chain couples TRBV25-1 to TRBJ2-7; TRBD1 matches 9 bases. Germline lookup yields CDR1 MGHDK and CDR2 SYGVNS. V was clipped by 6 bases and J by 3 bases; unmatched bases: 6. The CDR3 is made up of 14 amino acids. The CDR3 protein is CASREDRGSYEQYF. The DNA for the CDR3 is TGTGCCAGCAGAGAGGACAGGGGCAGCTACGAGCAGTACTTC.

CDR3 region: CASSSEQGVGHYGYTF. CDR3 in DNA: TGTGCCAGCAGCTCAGAACAGGGTGTAGGGCACTATGGCTACACCTTC. This sequence joins TRBV11-2 and TRBJ1-2, with D tentatively TRBD1 (6 bases). Trimming cost V 4 bases and J 3 bases, with 18 bases left between them. Germline V gene sequence: CDR1 SGHAT, CDR2 FQNNGV. The CDR3 runs to 16 residues.

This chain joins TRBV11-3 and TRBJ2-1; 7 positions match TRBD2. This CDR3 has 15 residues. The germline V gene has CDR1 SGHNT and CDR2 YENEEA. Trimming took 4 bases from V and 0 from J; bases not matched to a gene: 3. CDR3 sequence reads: CASSSGGSSYNEQFF. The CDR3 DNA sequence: TGTGCCAGCAGCTCGGGGGGAAGCTCCTACAATGAGCAGTTCTTC.

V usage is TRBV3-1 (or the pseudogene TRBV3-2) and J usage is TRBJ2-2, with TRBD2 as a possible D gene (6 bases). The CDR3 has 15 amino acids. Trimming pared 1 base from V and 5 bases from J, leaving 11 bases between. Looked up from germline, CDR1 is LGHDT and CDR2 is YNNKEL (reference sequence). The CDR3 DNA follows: TGTGCCAGCAGCCAAGGTCGGGGGTGGACCGGGGAGCTGTTTTTT. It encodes CASSQGRGWTGELFF.

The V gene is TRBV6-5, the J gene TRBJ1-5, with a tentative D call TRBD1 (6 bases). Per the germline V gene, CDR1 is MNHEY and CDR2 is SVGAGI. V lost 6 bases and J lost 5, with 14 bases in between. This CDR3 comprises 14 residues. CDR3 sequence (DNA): TGTGCCAGCAGGGGGGGCGGGGGCTATCAGCCCCAGCATTTT. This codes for CASRGGGGYQPQHF.

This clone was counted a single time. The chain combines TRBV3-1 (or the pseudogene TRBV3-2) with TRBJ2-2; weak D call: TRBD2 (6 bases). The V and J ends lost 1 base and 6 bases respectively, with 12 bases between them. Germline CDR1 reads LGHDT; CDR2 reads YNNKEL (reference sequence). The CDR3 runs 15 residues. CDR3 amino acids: CASSQVGGVPGELFF. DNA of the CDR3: TGTGCCAGCAGCCAAGTCGGCGGGGTCCCCGGGGAGCTGTTTTTT.

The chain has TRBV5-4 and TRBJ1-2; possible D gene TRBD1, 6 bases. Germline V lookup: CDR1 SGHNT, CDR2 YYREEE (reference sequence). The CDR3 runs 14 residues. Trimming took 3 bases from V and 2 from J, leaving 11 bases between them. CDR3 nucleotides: TGTGCCAGCAGCTCACCTCAGGGGAACTATGGCTACACCTTC. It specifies CASSSPQGNYGYTF.

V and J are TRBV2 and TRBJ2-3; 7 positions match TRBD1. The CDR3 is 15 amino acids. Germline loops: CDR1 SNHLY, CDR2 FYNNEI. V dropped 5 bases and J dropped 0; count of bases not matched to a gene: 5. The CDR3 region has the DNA TGTGCCAGCAGTAGACAGGGCGCTAGCACAGATACGCAGTATTTT. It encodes CASSRQGASTDTQYF.

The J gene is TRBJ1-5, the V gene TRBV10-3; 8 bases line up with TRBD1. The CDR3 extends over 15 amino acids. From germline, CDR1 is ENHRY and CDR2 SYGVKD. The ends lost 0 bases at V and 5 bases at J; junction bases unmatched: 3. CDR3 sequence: CAISESETGDQPQHF. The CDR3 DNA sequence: TGTGCCATCAGTGAGTCTGAGACAGGGGATCAGCCCCAGCATTTT.

This chain's CDR3 is CASGGQGSNQPQHF. CDR3 sequence (DNA): TGTGCCAGCGGCGGACAGGGTAGCAATCAGCCCCAGCATTTT. The rearrangement links TRBV27 to TRBJ1-5, with TRBD1 matching 8 bases. Germline V CDR1 and CDR2: MNHEY, SMNVEV (reference sequence). CDR3 length equals 14 residues. The trim removed 8 bases at V and 0 bases at J, leaving 3 bases unmatched.

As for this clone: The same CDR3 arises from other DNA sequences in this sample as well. The CDR3 loop reads CASSPSAGNTEAFF. CDR3 in DNA: TGTGCCAGCTCACCGTCAGCGGGTAACACTGAAGCTTTCTTT. The chain links TRBV18 to TRBJ1-1; D call uncertain. Germline CDR1 and CDR2: KGHSH and LQKENI. The germline V and J ends were trimmed by 3 bases and 2 bases, with 10 bases remaining between them. The CDR3 extends over 14 amino acids.

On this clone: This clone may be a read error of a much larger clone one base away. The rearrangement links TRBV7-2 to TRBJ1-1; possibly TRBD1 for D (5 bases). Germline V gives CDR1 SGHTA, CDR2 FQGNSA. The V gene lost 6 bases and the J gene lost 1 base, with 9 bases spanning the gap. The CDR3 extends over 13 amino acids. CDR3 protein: CASSLQENTEAFF. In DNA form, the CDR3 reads TGTGCCAGCAGTTTACAGGAGAACACTGAAGCTTTCTTT.

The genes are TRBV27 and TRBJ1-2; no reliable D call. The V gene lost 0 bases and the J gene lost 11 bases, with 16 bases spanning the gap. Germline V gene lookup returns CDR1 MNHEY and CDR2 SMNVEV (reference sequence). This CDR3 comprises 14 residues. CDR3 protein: CASSLSEAFGGYTF. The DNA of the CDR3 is TGTGCCAGCAGTTTATCGGAAGCTTTCGGCGGGTACACCTTC.